This T cell receptor (beta chain) is from a study of shared clonotypes between healthy human individuals. Concerning this clone itself: A read error may produce the germline difference seen at one junction end. Additional DNA sequences in this sample encode the identical CDR3.

The CDR3 is made up of 14 amino acids. Looked up from germline, CDR1 is LGHNA and CDR2 is YSLEER. As defined, naive CD8 cells were CD45RO-negative and positively selected for CCR7, with terminally differentiated effector memory CD45RA+ cells excluded. Libraries were prepared by immunoSEQ multiplex PCR; TCRdb keeps only in-frame clonotypes and omits some of them. The table records roughly 2,000,000 clones, approximately 94% of them present only once. This chain joins TRBV4-3 and TRBJ1-6, with 7 bases fitting TRBD1. Sequencing was performed on naive CD8+ T cells sorted from blood. The sequence was collected from a man between 18 and 29 years old in good health. DNA for the CDR3: TGCGCCAGCAGCCCGGGACAGCTTAATTCGCCCCTCCACTTT. The encoded protein is CASSPGQLNSPLHF.